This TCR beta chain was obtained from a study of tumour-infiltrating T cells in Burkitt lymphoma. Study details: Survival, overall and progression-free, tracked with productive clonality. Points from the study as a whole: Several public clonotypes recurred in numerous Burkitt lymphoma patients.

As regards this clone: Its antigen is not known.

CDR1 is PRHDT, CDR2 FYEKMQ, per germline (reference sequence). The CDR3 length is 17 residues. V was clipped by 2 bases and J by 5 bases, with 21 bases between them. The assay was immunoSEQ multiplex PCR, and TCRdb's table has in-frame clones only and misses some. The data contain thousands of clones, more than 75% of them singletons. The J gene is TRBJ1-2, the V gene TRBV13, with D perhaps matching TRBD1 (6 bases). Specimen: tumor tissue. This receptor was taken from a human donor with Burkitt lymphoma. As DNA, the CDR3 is TGTGCCAGCAGCTTACCCCGATGGTCCGGGACAAGGTATGGCTACACCTTC. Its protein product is CASSLPRWSGTRYGYTF.